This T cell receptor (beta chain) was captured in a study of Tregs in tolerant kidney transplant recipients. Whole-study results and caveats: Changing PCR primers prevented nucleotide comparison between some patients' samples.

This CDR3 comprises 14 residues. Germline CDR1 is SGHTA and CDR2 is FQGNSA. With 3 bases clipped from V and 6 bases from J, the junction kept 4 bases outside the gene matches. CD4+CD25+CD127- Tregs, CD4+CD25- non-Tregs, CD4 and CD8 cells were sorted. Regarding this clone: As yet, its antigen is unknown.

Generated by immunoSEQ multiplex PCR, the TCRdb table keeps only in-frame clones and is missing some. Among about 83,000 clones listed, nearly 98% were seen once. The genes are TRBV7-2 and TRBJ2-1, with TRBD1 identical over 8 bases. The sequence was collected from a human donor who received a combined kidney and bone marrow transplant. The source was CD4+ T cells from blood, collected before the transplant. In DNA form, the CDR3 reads TGTGCCAGCAGCTTGGACAGGGTGGCCAATGAGCAGTTCTTC. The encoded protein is CASSLDRVANEQFF.